This record looks at one T cell receptor (beta chain) sequence and its context. Its antigen is unknown. The germline V gene encodes CDR1 ENHRY and CDR2 SYGVKD. The CDR3 has 15 amino acids. Trimming took 2 bases from V and 1 from J; bases not matched to a gene: 3. TCRdb keeps only in-frame clones here, not all; method: immunoSEQ multiplex PCR. The top ten clones hold 0.95% to 1.5% of a sample with 25,000 to 35,000 clones, 90% of them seen once. The data belong to a study of T cells in narcolepsy. The study, taken as a whole, reports: Blood of same and different patients, but not healthy controls, reportedly held recurring autoreactive clonotypes. Comparing one patient's CSF and blood CD4+ clonotypes highlighted HCRT- and TRIB2-specific autoreactive clonotypes.

The origin of this receptor is a human donor with narcolepsy. Sequenced sample: CD45RA- memory CD4+ T cells from PBMCs. The chain couples TRBV10-3 to TRBJ1-1; 8 bases match TRBD1. In nucleotides, the CDR3 is TGTGCCATCAGTGAGCCGACAGGGGCGAACACTGAAGCTTTCTTT. Translation: CAISEPTGANTEAFF.